Here is one T cell receptor beta chain with its context. Its cognate antigen is unknown. The entry originates in a study of post-analysis software for immune sequencing data. Background on the study: Relapsing-remitting, secondary progressive and progressive-relapsing forms made up the multiple sclerosis disease courses. Study results and limitations: Five TRBV segments, including TRBV5-6, TRBV5-1 and TRBV20-1, were more frequent in patients than controls. Controls showed significantly higher normalized Chao1 diversity than did multiple sclerosis patients. Samples made in the same batch grouped tightly together by F measure.

Germline assignment: CDR1 DFQATT and CDR2 SNEGSKA (reference sequence). The CDR3 totals 14 residues. V lost 3 bases to trimming and J lost 0 bases, with 12 bases between them. Unique molecular identifiers were carried by the TCR beta cDNA libraries. Each sample of about 0.95 to 11 million input T cells yielded 500,000 or so cDNA molecules, so each molecule approximated one T cell. MiXCR, applied by TCRdb to the PCR reads, yields one record per CDR3 protein. The sample shows 450,000 to 650,000 distinct CDR3 sequences, 40% to 50% of them seen only once. The source material was blood. This sequence originates from a girl aged 5 to 17 with multiple sclerosis. The chain has TRBV20-1 and TRBJ2-7; TRBD1 might be the D (6 bases). For the CDR3, the DNA is TGCAGTGCTAGCAGGACAGAGAGCTCCTACGAGCAGTACTTC. Protein product: CSASRTESSYEQYF.